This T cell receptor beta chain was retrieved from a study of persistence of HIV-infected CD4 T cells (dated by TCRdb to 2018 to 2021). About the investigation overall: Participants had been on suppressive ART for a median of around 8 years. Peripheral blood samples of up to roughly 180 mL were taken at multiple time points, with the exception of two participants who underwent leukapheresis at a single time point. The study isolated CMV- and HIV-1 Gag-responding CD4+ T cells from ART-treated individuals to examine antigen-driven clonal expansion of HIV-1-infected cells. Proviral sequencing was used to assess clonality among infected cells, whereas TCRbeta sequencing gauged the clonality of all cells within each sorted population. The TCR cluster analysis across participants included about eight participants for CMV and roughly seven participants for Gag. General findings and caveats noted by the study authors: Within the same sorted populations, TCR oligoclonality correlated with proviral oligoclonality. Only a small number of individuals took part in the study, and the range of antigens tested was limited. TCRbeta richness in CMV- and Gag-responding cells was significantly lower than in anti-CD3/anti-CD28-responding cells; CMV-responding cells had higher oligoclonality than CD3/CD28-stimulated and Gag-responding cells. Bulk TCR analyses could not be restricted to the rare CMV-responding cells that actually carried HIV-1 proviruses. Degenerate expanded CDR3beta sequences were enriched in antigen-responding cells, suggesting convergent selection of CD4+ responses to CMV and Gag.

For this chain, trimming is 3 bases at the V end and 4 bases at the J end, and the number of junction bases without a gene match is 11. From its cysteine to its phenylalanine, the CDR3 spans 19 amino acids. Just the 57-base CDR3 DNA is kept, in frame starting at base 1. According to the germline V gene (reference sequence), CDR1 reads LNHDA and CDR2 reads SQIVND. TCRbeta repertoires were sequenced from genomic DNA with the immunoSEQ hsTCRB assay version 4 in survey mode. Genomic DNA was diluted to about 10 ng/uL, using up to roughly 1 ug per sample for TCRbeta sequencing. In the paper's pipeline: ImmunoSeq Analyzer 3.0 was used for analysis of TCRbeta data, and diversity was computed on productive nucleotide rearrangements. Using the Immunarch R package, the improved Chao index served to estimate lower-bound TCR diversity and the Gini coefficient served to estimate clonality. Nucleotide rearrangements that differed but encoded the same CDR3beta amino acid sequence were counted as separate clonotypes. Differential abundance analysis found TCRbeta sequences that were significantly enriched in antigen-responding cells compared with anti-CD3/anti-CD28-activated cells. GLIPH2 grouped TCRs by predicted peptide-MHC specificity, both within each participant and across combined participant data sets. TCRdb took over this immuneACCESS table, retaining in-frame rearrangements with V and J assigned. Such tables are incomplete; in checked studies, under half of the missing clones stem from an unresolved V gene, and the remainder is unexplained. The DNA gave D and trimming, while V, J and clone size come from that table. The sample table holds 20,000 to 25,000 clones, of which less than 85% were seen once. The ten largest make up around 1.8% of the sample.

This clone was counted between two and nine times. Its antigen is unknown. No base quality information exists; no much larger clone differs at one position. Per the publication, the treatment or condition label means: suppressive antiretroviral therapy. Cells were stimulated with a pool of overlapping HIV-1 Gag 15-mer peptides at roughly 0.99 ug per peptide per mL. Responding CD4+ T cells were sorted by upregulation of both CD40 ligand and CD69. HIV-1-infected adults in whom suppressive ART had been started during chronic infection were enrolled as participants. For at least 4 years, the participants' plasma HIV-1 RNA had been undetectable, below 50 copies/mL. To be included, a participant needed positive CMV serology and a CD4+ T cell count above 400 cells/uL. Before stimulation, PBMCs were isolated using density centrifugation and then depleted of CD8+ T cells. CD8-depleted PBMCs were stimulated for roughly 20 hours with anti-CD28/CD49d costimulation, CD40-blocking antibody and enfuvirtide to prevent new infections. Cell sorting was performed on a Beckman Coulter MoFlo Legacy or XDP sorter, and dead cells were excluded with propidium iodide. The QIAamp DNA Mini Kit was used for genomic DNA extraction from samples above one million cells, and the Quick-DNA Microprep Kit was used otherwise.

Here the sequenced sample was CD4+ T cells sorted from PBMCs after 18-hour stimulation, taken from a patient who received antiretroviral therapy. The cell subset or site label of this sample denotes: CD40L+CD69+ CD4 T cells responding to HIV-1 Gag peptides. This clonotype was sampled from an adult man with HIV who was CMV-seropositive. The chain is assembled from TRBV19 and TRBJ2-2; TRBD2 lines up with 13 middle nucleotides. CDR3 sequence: CASSIILAGGHPGTGELFF. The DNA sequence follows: TGTGCCAGTAGTATTATACTAGCGGGGGGGCATCCGGGCACCGGGGAGCTGTTTTTT. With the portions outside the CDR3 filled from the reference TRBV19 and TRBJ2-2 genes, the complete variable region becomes DGGITQSPKYLFRKEGQNVTLSCEQNLNHDAMYWYRQDPGQGLRLIYYSQIVNDFQKGDIAEGYSVSREKKESFPLTVTSAQKNPTAFYLCASSIILAGGHPGTGELFFGEGSRLTVL.